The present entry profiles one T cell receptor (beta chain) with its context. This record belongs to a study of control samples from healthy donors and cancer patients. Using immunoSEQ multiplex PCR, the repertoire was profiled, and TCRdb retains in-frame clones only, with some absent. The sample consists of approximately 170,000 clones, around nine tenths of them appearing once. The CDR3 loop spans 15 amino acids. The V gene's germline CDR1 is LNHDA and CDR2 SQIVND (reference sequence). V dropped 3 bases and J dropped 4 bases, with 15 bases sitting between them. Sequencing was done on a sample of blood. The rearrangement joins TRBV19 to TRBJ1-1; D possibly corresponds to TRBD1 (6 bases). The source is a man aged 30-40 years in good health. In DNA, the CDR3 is TGTGCCAGTAGTATCCCGGGGGGGCTGGGCACTGAAGCTTTCTTT. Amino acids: CASSIPGGLGTEAFF.